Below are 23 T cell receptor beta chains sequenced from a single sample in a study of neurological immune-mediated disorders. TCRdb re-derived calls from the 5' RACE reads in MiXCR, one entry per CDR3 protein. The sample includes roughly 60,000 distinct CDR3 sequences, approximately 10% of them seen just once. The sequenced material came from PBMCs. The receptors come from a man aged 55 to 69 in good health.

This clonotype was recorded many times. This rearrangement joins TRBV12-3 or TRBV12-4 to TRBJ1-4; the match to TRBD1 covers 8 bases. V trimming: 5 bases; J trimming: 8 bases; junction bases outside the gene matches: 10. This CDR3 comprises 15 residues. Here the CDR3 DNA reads TGTGCCAGCAGTCCTCCGACAGGGGTACGCGAAAAACTGTTTTTT. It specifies CASSPPTGVREKLFF.

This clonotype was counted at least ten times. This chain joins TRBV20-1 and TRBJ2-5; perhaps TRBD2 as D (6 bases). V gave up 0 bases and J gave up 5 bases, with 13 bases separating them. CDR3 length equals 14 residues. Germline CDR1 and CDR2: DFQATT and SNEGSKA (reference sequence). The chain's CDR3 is CSARDSGVGETQYF. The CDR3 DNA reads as TGCAGTGCTAGAGATTCGGGGGTAGGGGAGACCCAGTACTTC.

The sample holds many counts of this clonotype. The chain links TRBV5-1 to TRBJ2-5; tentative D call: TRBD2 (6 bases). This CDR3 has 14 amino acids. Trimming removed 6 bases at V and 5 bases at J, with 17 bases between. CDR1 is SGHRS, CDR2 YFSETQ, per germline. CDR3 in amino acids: CASNPTGVGETQYF. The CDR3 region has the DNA TGCGCCAGCAATCCAACGGGGGTAGGGGAGACCCAGTACTTC.

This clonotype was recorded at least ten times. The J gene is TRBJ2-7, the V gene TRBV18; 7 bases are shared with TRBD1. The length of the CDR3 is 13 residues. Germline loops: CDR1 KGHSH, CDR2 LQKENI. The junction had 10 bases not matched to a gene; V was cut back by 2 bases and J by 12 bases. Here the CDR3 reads CASSPANRGQTYF. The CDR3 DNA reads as TGTGCCAGCTCACCAGCCAACAGGGGACAGACGTACTTC.

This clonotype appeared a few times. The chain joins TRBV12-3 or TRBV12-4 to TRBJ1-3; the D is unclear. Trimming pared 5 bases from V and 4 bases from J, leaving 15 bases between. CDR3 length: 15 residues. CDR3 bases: TGTGCCAGCAGTCCTTGGGCCCTGGAGGGAAACACCATATATTTT. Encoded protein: CASSPWALEGNTIYF.

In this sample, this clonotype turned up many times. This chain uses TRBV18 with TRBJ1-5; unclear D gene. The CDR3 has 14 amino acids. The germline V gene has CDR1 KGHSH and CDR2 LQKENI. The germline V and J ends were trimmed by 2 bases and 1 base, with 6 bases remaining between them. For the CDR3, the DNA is TGTGCCAGCTCACCAGTGAGCAGCAATCAGCCCCAGCATTTT. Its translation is CASSPVSSNQPQHF.

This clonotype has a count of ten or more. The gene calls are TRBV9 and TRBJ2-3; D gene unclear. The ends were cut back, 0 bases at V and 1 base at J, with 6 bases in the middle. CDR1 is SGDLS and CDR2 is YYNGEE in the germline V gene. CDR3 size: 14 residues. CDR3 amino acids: CASSVDTGTDTQYF. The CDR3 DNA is TGTGCCAGCAGCGTAGATACTGGCACAGATACGCAGTATTTT.

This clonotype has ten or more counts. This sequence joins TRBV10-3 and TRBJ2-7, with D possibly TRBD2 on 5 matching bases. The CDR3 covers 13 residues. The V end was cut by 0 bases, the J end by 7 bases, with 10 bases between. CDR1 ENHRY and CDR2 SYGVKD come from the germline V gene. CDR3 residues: CAISESTGREQYF. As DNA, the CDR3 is TGTGCCATCAGTGAGTCGACGGGGAGAGAGCAGTACTTC.

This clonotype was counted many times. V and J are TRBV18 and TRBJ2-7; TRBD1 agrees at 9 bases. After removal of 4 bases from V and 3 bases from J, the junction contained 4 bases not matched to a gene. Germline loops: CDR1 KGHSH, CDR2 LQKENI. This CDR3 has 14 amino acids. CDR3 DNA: TGTGCCAGCTCACTTAGACAGGGGGTCTACGAGCAGTACTTC. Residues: CASSLRQGVYEQYF.

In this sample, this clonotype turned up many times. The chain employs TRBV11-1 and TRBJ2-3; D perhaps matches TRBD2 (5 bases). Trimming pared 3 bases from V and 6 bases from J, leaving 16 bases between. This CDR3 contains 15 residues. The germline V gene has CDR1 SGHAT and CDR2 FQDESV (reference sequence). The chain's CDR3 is CASSFEGDQRDTQYF. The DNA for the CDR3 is TGTGCCAGCAGCTTTGAGGGCGACCAGAGGGATACGCAGTATTTT.

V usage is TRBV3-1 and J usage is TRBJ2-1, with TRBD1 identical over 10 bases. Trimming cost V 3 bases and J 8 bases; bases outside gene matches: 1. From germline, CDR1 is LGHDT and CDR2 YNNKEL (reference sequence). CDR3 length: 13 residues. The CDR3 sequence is CASSQTGGYEQFF. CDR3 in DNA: TGTGCCAGCAGCCAGACAGGGGGCTATGAGCAGTTCTTC.

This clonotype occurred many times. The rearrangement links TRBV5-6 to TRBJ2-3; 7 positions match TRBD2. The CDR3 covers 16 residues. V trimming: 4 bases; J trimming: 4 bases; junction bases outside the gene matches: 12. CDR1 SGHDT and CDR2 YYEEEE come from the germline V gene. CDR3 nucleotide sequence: TGTGCCAGCAGCGGACTCTGGGGGGGACGGGCAGATACGCAGTATTTT. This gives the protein CASSGLWGGRADTQYF.

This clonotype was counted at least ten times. CDR3 nucleotide sequence: TGTGCCAGCAGCAGTAGCGGGGGGGCCTTTAATGAGCAGTTCTTC. Its protein is CASSSSGGAFNEQFF. The chain links TRBV28 to TRBJ2-1; 11 nucleotides match TRBD2. The CDR3 consists of 15 residues. Trimming took 6 bases from V and 7 from J; bases not matched to a gene: 8. CDR1 is MDHEN and CDR2 is SYDVKM in the germline V gene.

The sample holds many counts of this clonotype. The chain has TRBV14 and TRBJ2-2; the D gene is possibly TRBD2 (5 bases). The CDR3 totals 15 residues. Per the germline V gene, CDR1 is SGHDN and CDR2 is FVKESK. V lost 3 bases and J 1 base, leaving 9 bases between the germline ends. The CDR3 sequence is CASSQRVMNTGELFF. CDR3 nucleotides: TGTGCCAGCAGCCAGCGGGTTATGAACACCGGGGAGCTGTTTTTT.

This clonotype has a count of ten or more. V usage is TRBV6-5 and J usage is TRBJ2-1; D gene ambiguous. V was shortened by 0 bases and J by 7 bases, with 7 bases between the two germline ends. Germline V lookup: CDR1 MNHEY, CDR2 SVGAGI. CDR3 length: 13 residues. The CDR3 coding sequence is TGTGCCAGCAGTTACTCGCCAGTTAATGAGCAGTTCTTC. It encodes CASSYSPVNEQFF.

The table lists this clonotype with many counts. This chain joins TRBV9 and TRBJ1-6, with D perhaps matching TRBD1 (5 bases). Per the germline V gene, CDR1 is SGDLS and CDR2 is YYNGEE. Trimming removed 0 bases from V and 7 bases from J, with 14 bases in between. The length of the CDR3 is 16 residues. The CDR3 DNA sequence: TGTGCCAGCAGCGTAGACGGCAGGGAGAGGAATTCACCCCTCCACTTT. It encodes CASSVDGRERNSPLHF.

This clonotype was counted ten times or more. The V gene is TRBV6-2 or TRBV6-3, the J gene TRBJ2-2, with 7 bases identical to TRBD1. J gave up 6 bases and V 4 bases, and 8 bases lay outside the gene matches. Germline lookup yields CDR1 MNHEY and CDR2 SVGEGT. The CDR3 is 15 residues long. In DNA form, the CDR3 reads TGTGCCAGCAGTTTCCGACAGGGTGGATCCGGGGAGCTGTTTTTT. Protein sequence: CASSFRQGGSGELFF.

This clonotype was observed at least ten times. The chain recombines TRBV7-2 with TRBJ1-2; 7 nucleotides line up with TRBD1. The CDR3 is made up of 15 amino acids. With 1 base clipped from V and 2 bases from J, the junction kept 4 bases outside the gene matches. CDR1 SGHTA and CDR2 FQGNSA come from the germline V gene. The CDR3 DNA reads TGTGCCAGCAGCTTAGGGACAGGCGTAAACTATGGCTACACCTTC. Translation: CASSLGTGVNYGYTF.

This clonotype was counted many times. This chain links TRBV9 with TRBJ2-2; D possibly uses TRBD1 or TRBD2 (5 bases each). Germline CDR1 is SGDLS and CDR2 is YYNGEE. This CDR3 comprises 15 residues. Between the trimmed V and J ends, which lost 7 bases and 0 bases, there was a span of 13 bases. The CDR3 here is CASGPGTANTGELFF. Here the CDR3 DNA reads TGTGCCAGCGGCCCAGGGACCGCGAACACCGGGGAGCTGTTTTTT.

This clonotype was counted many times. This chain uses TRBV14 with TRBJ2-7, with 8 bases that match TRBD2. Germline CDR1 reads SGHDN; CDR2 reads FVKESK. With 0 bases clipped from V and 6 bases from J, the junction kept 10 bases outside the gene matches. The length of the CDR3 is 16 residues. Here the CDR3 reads CASSQDSSSGTPEQYF. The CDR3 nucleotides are TGTGCCAGCAGCCAAGATTCGAGTAGCGGGACTCCCGAGCAGTACTTC.

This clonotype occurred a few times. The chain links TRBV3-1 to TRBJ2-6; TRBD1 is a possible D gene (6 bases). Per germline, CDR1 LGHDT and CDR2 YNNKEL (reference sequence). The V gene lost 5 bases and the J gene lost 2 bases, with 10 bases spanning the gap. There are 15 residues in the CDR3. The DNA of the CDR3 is TGTGCCAGCAGCTACAGGGTGACTGGGGCCAACGTCCTGACTTTC. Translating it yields CASSYRVTGANVLTF.

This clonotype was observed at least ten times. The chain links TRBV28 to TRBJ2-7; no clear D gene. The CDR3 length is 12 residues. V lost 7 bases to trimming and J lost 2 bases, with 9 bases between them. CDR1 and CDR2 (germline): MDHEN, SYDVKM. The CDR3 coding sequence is TGTGCCAGCATCAACAGAGCCTACGAGCAGTACTTC. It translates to CASINRAYEQYF.

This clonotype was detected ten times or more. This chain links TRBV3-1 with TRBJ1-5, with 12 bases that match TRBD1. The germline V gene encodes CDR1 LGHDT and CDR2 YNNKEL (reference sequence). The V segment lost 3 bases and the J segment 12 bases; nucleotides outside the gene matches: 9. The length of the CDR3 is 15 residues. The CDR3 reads CASSQGTGGVSGQHF. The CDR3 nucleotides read TGTGCCAGCAGCCAGGGGACAGGGGGCGTTTCGGGCCAGCATTTT.